Following are 3 T cell receptor beta chains from one sample sequenced in a study of Graves' ophthalmopathy and Graves' hyperthyroidism. Amplified TCR beta CDR3 regions were obtained using RNA transcripts as template. A first-round RT-PCR used HTBI primers, followed by a second-round multiplex PCR. Each CDR3 protein gets one entry after TCRdb re-called the multiplex PCR reads with MiXCR. The table shows around 470,000 distinct CDR3 sequences, with roughly 14% occurring only once. The sequencing sample was made of blood. The receptors originated from a woman aged 25 to 39 with Graves' ophthalmopathy.

This clonotype was seen repeatedly, ten times or more. CDR3 region: CASSLVRGVGTEAFF. The DNA for the CDR3 is TGTGCCAGCAGCTTAGTACGGGGTGTCGGCACTGAAGCTTTCTTT. J is TRBJ1-1 and V is TRBV11-2; D gene unclear. Germline CDR1 reads SGHAT; CDR2 reads FQNNGV. This CDR3 has 15 amino acids. Trimming took off 1 base at V and 4 bases at J, with 13 bases between the two ends.

There are many counts of this clonotype. This could be a read error, since a much larger clone is one nucleotide away. V gene TRBV12-3 or TRBV12-4 combines with J gene TRBJ2-7; D uncertain. The CDR3 is 12 residues long. The V gene lost 2 bases and the J gene lost 2 bases, with 4 bases spanning the gap. This chain's CDR3 is CASSLRPYEQYF. The CDR3 region has the DNA TGTGCCAGCAGTTTAAGGCCCTACGAGCAGTACTTC.

The chain links TRBV11-2 to TRBJ2-2, with TRBD2 matching 10 bases. This CDR3 is 17 amino acids long. From germline, CDR1 is SGHAT and CDR2 FQNNGV. With V trimmed by 4 bases and J by 4 bases, 9 bases remained unmatched. The CDR3 region has the DNA TGTGCCAGCAGCTCTCACACCACTAGCGGGGTCACCGGGGAGCTGTTTTTT. Translated, it gives CASSSHTTSGVTGELFF.